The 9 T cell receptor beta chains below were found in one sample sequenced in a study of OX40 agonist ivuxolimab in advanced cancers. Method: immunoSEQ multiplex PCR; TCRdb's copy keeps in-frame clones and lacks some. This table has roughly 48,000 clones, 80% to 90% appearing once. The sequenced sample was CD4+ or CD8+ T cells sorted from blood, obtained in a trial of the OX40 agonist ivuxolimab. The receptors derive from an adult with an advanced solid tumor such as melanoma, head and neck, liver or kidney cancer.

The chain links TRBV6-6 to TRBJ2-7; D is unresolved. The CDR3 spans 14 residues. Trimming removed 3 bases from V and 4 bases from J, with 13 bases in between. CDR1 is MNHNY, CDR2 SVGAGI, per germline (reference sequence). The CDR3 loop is CASSYPDPSYEQYF. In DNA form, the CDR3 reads TGTGCCAGCAGTTATCCGGACCCTTCTTACGAGCAGTACTTC.

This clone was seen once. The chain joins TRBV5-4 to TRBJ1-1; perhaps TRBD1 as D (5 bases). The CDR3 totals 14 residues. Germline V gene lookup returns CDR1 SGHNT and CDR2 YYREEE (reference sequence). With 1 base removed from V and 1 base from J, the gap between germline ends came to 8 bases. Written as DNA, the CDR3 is TGTGCCAGCAGCTTGCCAGGGTCGAACACTGAAGCTTTCTTT. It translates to CASSLPGSNTEAFF.

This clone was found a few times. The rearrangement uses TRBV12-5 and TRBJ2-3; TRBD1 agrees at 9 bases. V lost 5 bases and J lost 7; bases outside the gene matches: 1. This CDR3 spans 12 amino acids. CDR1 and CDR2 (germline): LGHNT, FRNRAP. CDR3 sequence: CASGGTGYTQYF. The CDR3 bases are TGTGCTAGTGGTGGGACAGGGTATACGCAGTATTTT.

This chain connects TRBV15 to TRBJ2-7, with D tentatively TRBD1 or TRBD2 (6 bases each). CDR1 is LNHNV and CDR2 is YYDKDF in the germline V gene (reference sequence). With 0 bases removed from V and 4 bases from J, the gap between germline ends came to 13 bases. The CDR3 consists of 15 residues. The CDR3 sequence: CATSREGGQQYEQYF. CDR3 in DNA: TGTGCCACCAGCAGAGAGGGGGGACAACAATACGAGCAGTACTTC.

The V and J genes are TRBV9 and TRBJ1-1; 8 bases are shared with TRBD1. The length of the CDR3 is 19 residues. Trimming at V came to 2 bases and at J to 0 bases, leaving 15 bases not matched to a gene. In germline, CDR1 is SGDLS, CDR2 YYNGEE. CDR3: CASSVKGTGLSTVNTEAFF. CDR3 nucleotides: TGTGCCAGCAGCGTCAAGGGGACAGGCTTGAGTACAGTGAACACTGAAGCTTTCTTT.

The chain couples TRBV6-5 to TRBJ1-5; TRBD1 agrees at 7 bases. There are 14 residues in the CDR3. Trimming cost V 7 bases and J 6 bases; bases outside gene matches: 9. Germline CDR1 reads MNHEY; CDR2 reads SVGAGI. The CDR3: CASNQQGFGQPQHF. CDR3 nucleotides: TGTGCCAGCAACCAACAGGGGTTTGGTCAGCCCCAGCATTTT.

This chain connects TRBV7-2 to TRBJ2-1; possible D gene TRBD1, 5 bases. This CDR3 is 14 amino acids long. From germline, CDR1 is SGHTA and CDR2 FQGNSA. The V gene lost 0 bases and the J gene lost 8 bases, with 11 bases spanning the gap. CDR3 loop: CASSLAGVQDEQFF. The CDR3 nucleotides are TGTGCCAGCAGCTTAGCAGGGGTTCAAGATGAGCAGTTCTTC.

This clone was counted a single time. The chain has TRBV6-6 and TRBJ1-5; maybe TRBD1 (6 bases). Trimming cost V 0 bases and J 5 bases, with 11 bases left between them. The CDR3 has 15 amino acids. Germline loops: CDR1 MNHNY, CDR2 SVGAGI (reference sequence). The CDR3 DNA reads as TGTGCCAGCAGTTACTCGGGTAGGGGGGATCAGCCCCAGCATTTT. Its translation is CASSYSGRGDQPQHF.

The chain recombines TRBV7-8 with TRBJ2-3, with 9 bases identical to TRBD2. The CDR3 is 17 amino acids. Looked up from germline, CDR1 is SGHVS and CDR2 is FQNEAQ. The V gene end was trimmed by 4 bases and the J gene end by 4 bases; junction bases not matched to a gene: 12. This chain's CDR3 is CASSYRGRGGSPDTQYF. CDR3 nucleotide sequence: TGTGCCAGCAGCTACCGGGGGCGGGGGGGCAGCCCAGATACGCAGTATTTT.